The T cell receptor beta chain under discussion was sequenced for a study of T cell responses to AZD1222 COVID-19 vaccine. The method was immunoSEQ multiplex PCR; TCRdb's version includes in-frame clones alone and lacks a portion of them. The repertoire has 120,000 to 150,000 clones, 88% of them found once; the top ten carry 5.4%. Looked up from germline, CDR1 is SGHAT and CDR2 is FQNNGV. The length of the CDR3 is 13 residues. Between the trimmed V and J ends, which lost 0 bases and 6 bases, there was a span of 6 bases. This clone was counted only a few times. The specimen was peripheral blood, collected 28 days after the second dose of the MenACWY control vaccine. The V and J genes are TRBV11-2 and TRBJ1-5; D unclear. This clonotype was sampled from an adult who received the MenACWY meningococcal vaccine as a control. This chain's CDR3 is CASSLDLSQPQHF. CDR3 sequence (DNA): TGTGCCAGCAGCTTAGATCTCAGTCAGCCCCAGCATTTT.